This is a list of T cell receptor beta chains from one sample in a study of cytomegalovirus exposure and HLA in healthy donors. The data were produced by immunoSEQ multiplex PCR, yet TCRdb's version contains in-frame clones alone and is incomplete. The sample has 100,000 or so clones, over 60% seen once. The specimen was PBMCs. All receptors derive from a female donor in good health and CMV-seropositive. The CDR3 runs from the conserved cysteine through the conserved F or W. Each record gives: CDR3 protein, CDR3 DNA, V gene, J gene, D gene, clone size. A D gene is named only where the DNA matches it firmly. Size values are once, few and many counts, or a class for expanded clones, and some rows have none.

CDR3 protein: CASSRGQSPDYGYTF
CDR3 DNA: TGCGCCAGCAGCAGGGGACAGTCGCCTGACTATGGCTACACCTTC
V gene: TRBV5-1
J gene: TRBJ1-2
D gene: TRBD1
clone size: NA

CDR3 protein: CASSGYGGGTYNEQFF
CDR3 DNA: TGTGCCAGCAGTGGCTACGGGGGGGGCACGTACAATGAGCAGTTCTTC
V gene: TRBV6-1
J gene: TRBJ2-1
D gene: TRBD2
clone size: NA

CDR3 protein: CASSTSGTGSSGANGLTF
CDR3 DNA: TGTGCCAGTAGTACCTCCGGGACAGGGTCTTCTGGGGCCAACGGCCTGACTTTC
V gene: TRBV19
J gene: TRBJ2-6
D gene: TRBD1
clone size: NA

CDR3 protein: CAWSRGLATRETQYF
CDR3 DNA: TGTGCCTGGAGTAGGGGACTAGCGACCCGGGAGACCCAGTACTTC
V gene: TRBV30
J gene: TRBJ2-5
D gene: TRBD2
clone size: NA

CDR3 protein: CASSPDRNAGYGYTF
CDR3 DNA: TGTGCCAGCTCACCAGACAGGAATGCGGGCTATGGCTACACCTTC
V gene: TRBV18
J gene: TRBJ1-2
D gene: NA
clone size: NA

CDR3 protein: CASSQGSGQGAGEQYF
CDR3 DNA: TGCGCCAGCAGCCAAGGATCGGGACAGGGGGCTGGGGAGCAGTACTTC
V gene: TRBV4-1
J gene: TRBJ2-7
D gene: TRBD1
clone size: NA

CDR3 protein: CASSLDRTEMNTEAFF
CDR3 DNA: TGTGCCAGCAGCTTAGACAGGACGGAGATGAACACTGAAGCTTTCTTT
V gene: TRBV7-9
J gene: TRBJ1-1
D gene: NA
clone size: NA

CDR3 protein: CASSRSAGPDQEQFF
CDR3 DNA: TGTGCCAGCAGCCGGAGCGCAGGGCCCGATCAAGAGCAGTTCTTC
V gene: TRBV5-6
J gene: TRBJ2-1
D gene: NA
clone size: NA

CDR3 protein: CAGEGQGYGGYTF
CDR3 DNA: TGTGCCGGGGAGGGACAGGGGTATGGGGGCTACACCTTC
V gene: TRBV6-1
J gene: TRBJ1-2
D gene: TRBD1
clone size: NA

CDR3 protein: CAIADSSNEQFF
CDR3 DNA: TGTGCCATTGCCGACAGTAGCAATGAGCAGTTCTTC
V gene: TRBV10-3
J gene: TRBJ2-1
D gene: NA
clone size: NA

CDR3 protein: CASSERLGGTEAFF
CDR3 DNA: TGTGCCAGCAGTGAGCGGCTAGGGGGAACTGAAGCTTTCTTT
V gene: TRBV2
J gene: TRBJ1-1
D gene: NA
clone size: NA

CDR3 protein: CASSFLGGGPPGETQYF
CDR3 DNA: TGCGCCAGCAGCTTTCTCGGCGGGGGGCCTCCTGGGGAGACCCAGTACTTC
V gene: TRBV5-1
J gene: TRBJ2-5
D gene: TRBD2
clone size: NA

CDR3 protein: CASSPNPGGANAEQYF
CDR3 DNA: TGTGCCAGTAGTCCCAACCCAGGGGGAGCAAATGCCGAGCAGTACTTC
V gene: TRBV19
J gene: TRBJ2-7
D gene: TRBD1
clone size: once

CDR3 protein: CATSLSELYTQYF
CDR3 DNA: TGTGCCACCAGCCTATCCGAGCTGTATACGCAGTATTTT
V gene: TRBV15
J gene: TRBJ2-3
D gene: NA
clone size: NA

CDR3 protein: CVRSLALPRGGKSCEAFF
CDR3 DNA: TGTGTCAGAAGCTTAGCGCTCCCGAGGGGCGGGAAAAGCTGTGAAGCTTTCTTT
V gene: TRBV7-5
J gene: TRBJ1-1
D gene: NA
clone size: NA

CDR3 protein: CASSPGGLGKNIQYF
CDR3 DNA: TGCGCCAGCAGCCCAGGGGGCTTAGGGAAAAACATTCAGTACTTC
V gene: TRBV5-1
J gene: TRBJ2-4
D gene: TRBD1
clone size: few

CDR3 protein: CASSPGQGGQYF
CDR3 DNA: TGTGCCAGTAGTCCCGGACAGGGAGGGCAGTACTTC
V gene: TRBV19
J gene: TRBJ2-7
D gene: TRBD1
clone size: NA

CDR3 protein: CAWSPGHSTGELFF
CDR3 DNA: TGTGCCTGGAGTCCGGGACACTCTACCGGGGAGCTGTTTTTT
V gene: TRBV30
J gene: TRBJ2-2
D gene: NA
clone size: once

CDR3 protein: CASSARDRGSEQYF
CDR3 DNA: TGTGCCAGCAGTGCCAGGGACAGGGGTTCCGAGCAGTACTTC
V gene: TRBV6-1
J gene: TRBJ2-7
D gene: TRBD1
clone size: NA

CDR3 protein: CASSQDMAGGRYEQYF
CDR3 DNA: TGCGCCAGCAGCCAAGACATGGCGGGGGGGCGCTACGAGCAGTACTTC
V gene: TRBV4-3
J gene: TRBJ2-7
D gene: TRBD2
clone size: NA